This T cell receptor (beta chain) was sequenced for a study of T cell changes during pregnancy in multiple sclerosis. CDR3 size: 14 residues. Deletions cut 6 bases from V and 3 bases from J, with 17 bases between. Germline V lookup: CDR1 SQVTM, CDR2 ANQGSEA. Data came from immunoSEQ multiplex PCR; TCRdb stores just in-frame clones and leaves some out. The sample shows 35,000 to 45,000 clones, around nine tenths of them seen only once. The receptor was derived from a female donor with multiple sclerosis, enrolled in a pregnancy study. The genes are TRBV29-1 and TRBJ2-5; weak D call: TRBD1 (7 bases). Specimen: CD8+ T cells from peripheral blood mononuclear cells, collected in the first trimester of pregnancy. As DNA, the CDR3 is TGCAGCGTAGACAGGGCCGGGGGAAAAGAGACCCAGTACTTC. This sequence encodes CSVDRAGGKETQYF.